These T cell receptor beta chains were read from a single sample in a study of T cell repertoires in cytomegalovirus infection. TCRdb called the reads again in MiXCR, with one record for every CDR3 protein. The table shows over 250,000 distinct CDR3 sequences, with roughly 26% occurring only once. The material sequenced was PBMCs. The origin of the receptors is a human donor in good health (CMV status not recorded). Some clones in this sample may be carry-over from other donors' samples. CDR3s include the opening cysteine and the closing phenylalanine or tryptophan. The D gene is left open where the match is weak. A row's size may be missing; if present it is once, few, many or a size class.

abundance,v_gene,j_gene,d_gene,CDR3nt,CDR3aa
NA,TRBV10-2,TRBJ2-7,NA,TGCGCCAGCAGTGGCCGGGACGGGTTGTACTTC,CASSGRDGLYF
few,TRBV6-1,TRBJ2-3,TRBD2,TGTGCCAGCAGTGTAGTAGCGGGGGGGGTAACTAGCACAGATACGCAGTATTTT,CASSVVAGGVTSTDTQYF
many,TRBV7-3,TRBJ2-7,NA,TGTGCCAGCAGCTCACAGGGACTCCCCTACGAGCAGTACTTC,CASSSQGLPYEQYF
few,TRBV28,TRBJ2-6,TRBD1,TGTGCCAGCAGTGTAGGACAGGGGGCGTCCGGGGCCAACGTCCTGACTTTC,CASSVGQGASGANVLTF
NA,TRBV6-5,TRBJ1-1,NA,TGTGCCAGCAGCCCAACCGGGACACCCGCTTTCTTT,CASSPTGTPAFF
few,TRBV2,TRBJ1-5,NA,TGTGCCAGCTGCGTGGAGGATAATCAGCCCCAGCATTTT,CASCVEDNQPQHF
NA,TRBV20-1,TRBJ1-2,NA,TGCAGTGCTCGTAGGGACAACTATGGCTACACCTTC,CSARRDNYGYTF
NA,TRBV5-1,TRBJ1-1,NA,TGCGCCAGCAGCTTGTATGGACCGACGGACACTGAAGCTTTCTTT,CASSLYGPTDTEAFF
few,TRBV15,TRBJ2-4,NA,TGTGCCACCAGGACAGGGGAGGGGGCCAAAAACATTCAGTACTTC,CATRTGEGAKNIQYF
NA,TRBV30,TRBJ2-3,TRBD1,TGTGCCTGGAGTCCCCTTCTCCTTAAGGGGGCTAGCACAGATACGCAGTATTTT,CAWSPLLLKGASTDTQYF
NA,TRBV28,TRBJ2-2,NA,TGTGCCAGCAGCGGAACACAGGCGTACACCGGGGAGCTGTTTTTT,CASSGTQAYTGELFF
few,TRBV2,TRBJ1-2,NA,TGTGCCAGCAGTGAAGGGGCTCAGGGCTCCTATGGCTACACCTTC,CASSEGAQGSYGYTF
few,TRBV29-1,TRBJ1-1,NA,TGCAGCACACAAAACACTGAAGCTTTCTTT,CSTQNTEAFF
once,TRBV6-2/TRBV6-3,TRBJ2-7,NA,TGTGCCAGCAGCAATGGACCCTTCTACGAGCAGTACTTC,CASSNGPFYEQYF
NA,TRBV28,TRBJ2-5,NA,TGTGCCAGCAGTTTGGGCAGGGGCTTTCAAGAGACCCAGTACTTC,CASSLGRGFQETQYF
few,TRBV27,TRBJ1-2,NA,TGTGCCAGCAGTTTGACGAAAGGGGGTTTTGGCTACACCTTC,CASSLTKGGFGYTF
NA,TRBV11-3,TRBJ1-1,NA,TGTGCCACAGGGGAGGGACCGGGCACTGAAGCTTTCTTT,CATGEGPGTEAFF
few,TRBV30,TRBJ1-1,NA,TGTGCCTGGAGTACTGTACGTCGGGGGGGCCCTGAAGCTTTCTTT,CAWSTVRRGGPEAFF
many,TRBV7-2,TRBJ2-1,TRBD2,TGTGCCAGCACCAGTCGCAGCGGGAAAAACAATGAGCAGTTCTTC,CASTSRSGKNNEQFF
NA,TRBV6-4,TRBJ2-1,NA,TGTGCCAGTCGACTAGGACCAATTGGCGACAATGAGCAGTTCTTC,CASRLGPIGDNEQFF
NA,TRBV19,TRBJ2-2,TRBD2,TGTGCCAGTAGTAGCCCCCGGGGGGGGAGAGGCACCGGGGAGCTGTTTTTT,CASSSPRGGRGTGELFF
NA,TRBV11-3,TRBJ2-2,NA,TGTGCCAGCAGCCCCCGGCCGGGATTTGGCGGGGAGCTGTTTTTT,CASSPRPGFGGELFF
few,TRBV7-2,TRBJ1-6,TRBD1,TGTGCCAGCAGCTTAACGTCCGACAGGGTTGCACCCCTCCACTTT,CASSLTSDRVAPLHF
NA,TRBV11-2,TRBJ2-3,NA,TGTGCCAGCAGCCGAGACAACGGAATCTCAGATACGCAGTATTTT,CASSRDNGISDTQYF
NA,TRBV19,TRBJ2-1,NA,TGTGCCAGTAGCCCGGAGGATCCCCCAATAAATGAGCAGTTCTTC,CASSPEDPPINEQFF
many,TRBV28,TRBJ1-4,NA,TGTGCGTCCGGGGCTGAAAAACTGTTTTTT,CASGAEKLFF
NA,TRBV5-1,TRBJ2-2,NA,TGCGCCAGCAGCTTGACGGTCACCGGGGAGCTGTTTTTT,CASSLTVTGELFF
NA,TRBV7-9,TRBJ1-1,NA,TGTGCCAGCAGCTTAGAGGGGAGGGGAGCTTTCTTT,CASSLEGRGAFF
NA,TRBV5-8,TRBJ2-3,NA,TGTGCCAGCAGCTTGCCCGGGGGTCCGCCGGATACGCAGTATTTT,CASSLPGGPPDTQYF
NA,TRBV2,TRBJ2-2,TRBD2,TGTGCCAGCAGATACCTGACTAGCGGGGGGGCACACACCGGGGAGCTGTTTTTT,CASRYLTSGGAHTGELFF
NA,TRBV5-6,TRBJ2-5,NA,TGTGCCAGCAGCTTGGTCGGGGTGGGGCAAGAGACCCAGTACTTC,CASSLVGVGQETQYF
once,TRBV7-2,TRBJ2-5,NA,TGTGCCAGCAGCTTAGCGGGGTCCCCCGGGACCCAGTACTTC,CASSLAGSPGTQYF
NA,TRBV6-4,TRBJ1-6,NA,TGTGCCAGCAGTGACTCGAGAATAACACCCCTCCACTTT,CASSDSRITPLHF
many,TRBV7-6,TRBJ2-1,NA,TGTGCCAGCAGCCTCTCCCGGGAACCCAATGAGCAGTTCTTC,CASSLSREPNEQFF
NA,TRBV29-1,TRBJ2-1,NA,TGCAGCTACACTCCCGGGACACCTAACTACAATGAGCAGTTCTTC,CSYTPGTPNYNEQFF
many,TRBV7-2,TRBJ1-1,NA,TGTGCCAGCAGCTTAGTTGGAGGGATGAACACTGAAGCTTTCTTT,CASSLVGGMNTEAFF
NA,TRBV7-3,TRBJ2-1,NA,TGTGCCAGCAGCCCTAGGTATGATAGCTATGAGCAGTTCTTC,CASSPRYDSYEQFF
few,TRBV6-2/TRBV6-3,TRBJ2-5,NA,TGTGCCAGCAGTTACGATGTAACGGCCCAGTACTTC,CASSYDVTAQYF
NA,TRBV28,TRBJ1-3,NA,TGTGCCAGCAGTTCCACCGACCCATACTCTGGAAACACCATATATTTT,CASSSTDPYSGNTIYF
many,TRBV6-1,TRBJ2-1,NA,TGTGCCTCCCAGGGGGCGGGGGGTTACAATGAGCAGTTCTTC,CASQGAGGYNEQFF
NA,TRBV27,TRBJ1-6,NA,TGTGCCAGCCAGACCTACAGCAGTTCACCCCTCCACTTT,CASQTYSSSPLHF
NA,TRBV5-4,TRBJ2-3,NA,TGTGCCAGCAGCTCTCGACAGAGCACAGATACGCAGTATTTT,CASSSRQSTDTQYF
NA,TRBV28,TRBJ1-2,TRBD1,TGTGCCAGCAGTTTACCCGGGACAGGGGGAAACTATGGCTACACCTTC,CASSLPGTGGNYGYTF
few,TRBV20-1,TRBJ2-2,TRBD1,TGCAGTGCTAGGGGCAGGGGGCGAGGCGGGGAGCTGTTTTTT,CSARGRGRGGELFF
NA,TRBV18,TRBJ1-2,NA,TGTGCCAGCTCACCACCGGAAGGGACACTTTATGGCTACACCTTC,CASSPPEGTLYGYTF
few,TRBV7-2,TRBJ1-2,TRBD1,TGTGCCAGCAGCCCTCGGACCGGGACAGGGCCCTATGGCTACACCTTC,CASSPRTGTGPYGYTF
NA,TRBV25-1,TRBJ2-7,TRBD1,TGTGCCAGCAGTGAATATGGGTGGGGGACAGATTACGAGCAGTACTTC,CASSEYGWGTDYEQYF
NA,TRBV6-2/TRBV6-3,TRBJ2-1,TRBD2,TGTGCCAGCAGCCCCCTGGGACTAGCGGGAATCTACAATGAGCAGTTCTTC,CASSPLGLAGIYNEQFF
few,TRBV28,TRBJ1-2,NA,TGTGCCAGCAGAGCTACAGGGAACTATGGCTACACCTTC,CASRATGNYGYTF
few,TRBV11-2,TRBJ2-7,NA,TGTGCCAGCAGGCCCCTGGCGGGGCGGTACGAGCAGTACTTC,CASRPLAGRYEQYF
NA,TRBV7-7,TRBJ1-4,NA,TGTGCCAGCAGCTTAAGGGTTGCCGAAAAACTGTTTTTT,CASSLRVAEKLFF